This T cell receptor (beta chain) emerged from a study of blood T cell repertoires in COVID-19. About the study: The study drew acute and convalescent COVID-19 samples from the United States, Italy and Spain. T cells, B-cell-depleted T cells, or PBMCs provided the cDNA or gDNA that served as material.

The CDR3 runs to 17 residues. In the original workflow: Estimation of nucleated cell counts was performed using reference gene primer amplification. TCRdb's copy holds only in-frame clones and misses some; the assay was immunoSEQ multiplex PCR. The V and J calls and clone size are taken from that table; D and trimming were inferred from the DNA. The sample yields about 160,000 clones, 81% seen once. Sequencing input: peripheral blood. The receptor comes from a man aged 55-75 years with active or convalescent COVID-19. This chain links TRBV12-2 with TRBJ1-1; TRBD1 was called by the table and not checked on the DNA. TRBV12-2 is designated a pseudogene. CDR3 bases: TGTGCAAGTCGCTTAGGTCAGGGTACCCTCGACAACACTGAAGCTTTCTTT. Translation: CASRLGQGTLDNTEAFF.